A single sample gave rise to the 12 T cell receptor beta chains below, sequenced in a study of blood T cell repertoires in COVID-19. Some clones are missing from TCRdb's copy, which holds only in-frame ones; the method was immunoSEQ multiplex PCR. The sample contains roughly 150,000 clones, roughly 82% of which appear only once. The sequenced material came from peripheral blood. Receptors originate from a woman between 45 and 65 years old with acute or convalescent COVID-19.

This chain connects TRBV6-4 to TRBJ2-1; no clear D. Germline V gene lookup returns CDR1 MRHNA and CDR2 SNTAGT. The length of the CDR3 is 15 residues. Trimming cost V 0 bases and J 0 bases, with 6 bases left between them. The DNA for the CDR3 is TGTGCCAGCAGTGACTCGCTCAGCTCCTACAATGAGCAGTTCTTC. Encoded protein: CASSDSLSSYNEQFF.

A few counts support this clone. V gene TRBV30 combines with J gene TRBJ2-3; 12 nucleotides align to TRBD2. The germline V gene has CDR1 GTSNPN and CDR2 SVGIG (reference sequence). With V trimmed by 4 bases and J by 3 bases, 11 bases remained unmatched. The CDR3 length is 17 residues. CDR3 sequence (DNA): TGTGCCTGGACTAGCGGGAGGGCCTGGACAGGGACAGATACGCAGTATTTT. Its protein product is CAWTSGRAWTGTDTQYF.

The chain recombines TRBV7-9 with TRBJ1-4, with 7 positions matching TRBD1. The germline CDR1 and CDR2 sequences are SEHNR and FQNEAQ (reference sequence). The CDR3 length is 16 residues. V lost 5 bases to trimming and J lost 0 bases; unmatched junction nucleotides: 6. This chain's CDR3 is CASSPTGATTNEKLFF. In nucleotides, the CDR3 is TGTGCCAGCAGCCCCACAGGGGCCACAACTAATGAAAAACTGTTTTTT.

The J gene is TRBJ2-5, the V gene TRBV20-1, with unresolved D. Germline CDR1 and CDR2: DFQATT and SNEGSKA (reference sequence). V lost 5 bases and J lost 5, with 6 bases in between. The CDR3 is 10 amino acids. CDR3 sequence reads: CSAEEETQYF. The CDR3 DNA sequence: TGCAGTGCTGAAGAGGAGACCCAGTACTTC.

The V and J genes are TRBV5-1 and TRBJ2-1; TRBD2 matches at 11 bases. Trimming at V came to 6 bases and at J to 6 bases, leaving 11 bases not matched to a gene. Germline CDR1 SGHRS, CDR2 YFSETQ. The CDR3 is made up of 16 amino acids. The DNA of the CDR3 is TGCGCCAGCACCGAATTTTTTAGCGGGGGGGCCAATGAGCAGTTCTTC. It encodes CASTEFFSGGANEQFF.

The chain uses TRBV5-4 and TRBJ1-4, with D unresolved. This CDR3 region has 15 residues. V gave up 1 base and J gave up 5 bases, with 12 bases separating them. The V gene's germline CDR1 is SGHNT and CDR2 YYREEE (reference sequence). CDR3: CASSLFTGGNEKLFF. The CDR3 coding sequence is TGTGCCAGCAGCTTGTTCACGGGCGGGAATGAAAAACTGTTTTTT.

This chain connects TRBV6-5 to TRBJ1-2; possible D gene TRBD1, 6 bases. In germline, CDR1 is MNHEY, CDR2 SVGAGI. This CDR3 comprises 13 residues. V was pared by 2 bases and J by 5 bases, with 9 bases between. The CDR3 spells CASSYKGGYGYTF. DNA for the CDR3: TGTGCCAGCAGTTACAAAGGGGGATATGGCTACACCTTC.

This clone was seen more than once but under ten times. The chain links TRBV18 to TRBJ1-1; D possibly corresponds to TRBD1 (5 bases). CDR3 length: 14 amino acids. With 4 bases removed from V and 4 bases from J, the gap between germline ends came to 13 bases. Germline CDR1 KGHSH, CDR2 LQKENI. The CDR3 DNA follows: TGTGCCAGCTCACGCTCGGAGGGGACCACTGAAGCTTTCTTT. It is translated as CASSRSEGTTEAFF.

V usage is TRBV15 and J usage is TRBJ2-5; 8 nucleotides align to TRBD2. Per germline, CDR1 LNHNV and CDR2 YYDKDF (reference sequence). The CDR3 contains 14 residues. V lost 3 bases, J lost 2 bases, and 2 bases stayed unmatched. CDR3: CATSRRGVQETQYF. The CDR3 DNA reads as TGTGCCACCAGCAGGCGGGGGGTACAAGAGACCCAGTACTTC.

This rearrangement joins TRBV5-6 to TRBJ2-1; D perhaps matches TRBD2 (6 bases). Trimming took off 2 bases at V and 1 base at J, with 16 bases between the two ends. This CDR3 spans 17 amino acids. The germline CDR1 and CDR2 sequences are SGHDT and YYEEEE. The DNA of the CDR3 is TGTGCCAGCAGCTTCATAACCGGGACTCGATCCTACAATGAGCAGTTCTTC. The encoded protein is CASSFITGTRSYNEQFF.

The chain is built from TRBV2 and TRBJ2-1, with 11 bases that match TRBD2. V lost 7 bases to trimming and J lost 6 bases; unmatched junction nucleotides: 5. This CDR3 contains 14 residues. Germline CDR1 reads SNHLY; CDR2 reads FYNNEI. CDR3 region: CASKLAGVFNEQFF. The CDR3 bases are TGTGCCAGCAAACTAGCGGGAGTATTCAATGAGCAGTTCTTC.

CDR3 sequence: CASSIEGQIYTEAFF. CDR3 DNA sequence: TGTGCCAGTAGTATAGAGGGACAGATCTACACTGAAGCTTTCTTT. The J gene is TRBJ1-1, the V gene TRBV19; TRBD1 aligns across 7 bases. Germline-derived CDR1 and CDR2 are LNHDA and SQIVND (reference sequence). This CDR3 has 15 residues. Trimming at V came to 0 bases and at J to 3 bases, leaving 4 bases not matched to a gene.